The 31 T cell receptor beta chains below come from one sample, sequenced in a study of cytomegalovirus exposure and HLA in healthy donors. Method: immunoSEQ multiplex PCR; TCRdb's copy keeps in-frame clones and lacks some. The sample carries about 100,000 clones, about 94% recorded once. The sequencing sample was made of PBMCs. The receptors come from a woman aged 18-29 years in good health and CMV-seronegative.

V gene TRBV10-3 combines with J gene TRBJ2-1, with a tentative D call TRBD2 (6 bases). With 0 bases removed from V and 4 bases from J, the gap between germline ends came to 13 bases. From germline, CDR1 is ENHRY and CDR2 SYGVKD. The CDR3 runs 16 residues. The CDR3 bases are TGTGCCATCAGTGAGTCAGACGGGAGTGGGTACAATGAGCAGTTCTTC. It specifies CAISESDGSGYNEQFF.

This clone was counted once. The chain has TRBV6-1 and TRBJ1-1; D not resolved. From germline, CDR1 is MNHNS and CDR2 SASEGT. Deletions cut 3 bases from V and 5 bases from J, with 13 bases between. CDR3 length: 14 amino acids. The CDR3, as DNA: TGTGCCAGCAGTGAGGGTCAAGCGAAGACTGAAGCTTTCTTT. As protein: CASSEGQAKTEAFF.

The CDR3 spells CASSEVRGGEKLFF. The CDR3 DNA follows: TGTGCCAGCAGTGAAGTAAGGGGTGGCGAAAAACTGTTTTTT. The rearrangement joins TRBV6-1 to TRBJ1-4; tentatively, D is TRBD1 (5 bases). Trimming removed 1 base at V and 8 bases at J, with 11 bases between. From germline, CDR1 is MNHNS and CDR2 SASEGT. This CDR3 is built from 14 residues.

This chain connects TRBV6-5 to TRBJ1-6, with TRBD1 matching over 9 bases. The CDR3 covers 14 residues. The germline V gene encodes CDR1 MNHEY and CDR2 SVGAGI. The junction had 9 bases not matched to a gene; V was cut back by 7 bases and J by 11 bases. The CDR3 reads CASNFGDRAAPLHF. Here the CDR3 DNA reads TGTGCCAGCAATTTTGGGGACAGGGCCGCACCCCTCCACTTT.

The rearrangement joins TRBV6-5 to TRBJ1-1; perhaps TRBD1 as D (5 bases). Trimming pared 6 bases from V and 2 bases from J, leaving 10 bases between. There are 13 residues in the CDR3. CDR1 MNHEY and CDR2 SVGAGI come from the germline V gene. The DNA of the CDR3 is TGTGCCAGCAGCCCCGACAGTAACACTGAAGCTTTCTTT. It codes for CASSPDSNTEAFF.

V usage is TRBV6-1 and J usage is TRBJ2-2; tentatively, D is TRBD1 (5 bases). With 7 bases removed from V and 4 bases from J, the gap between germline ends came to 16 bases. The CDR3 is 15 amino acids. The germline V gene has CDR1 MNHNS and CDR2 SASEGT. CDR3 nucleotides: TGTGCCAGCACGAAGGGGATTCGTGGCACCGGGGAGCTGTTTTTT. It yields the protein CASTKGIRGTGELFF.

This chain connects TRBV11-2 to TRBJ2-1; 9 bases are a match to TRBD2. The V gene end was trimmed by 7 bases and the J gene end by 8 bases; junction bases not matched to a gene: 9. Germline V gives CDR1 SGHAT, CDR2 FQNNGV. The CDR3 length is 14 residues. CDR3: CASTIRRGGDEQFF. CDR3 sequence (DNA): TGTGCCAGCACTATAAGACGCGGGGGGGATGAGCAGTTCTTC.

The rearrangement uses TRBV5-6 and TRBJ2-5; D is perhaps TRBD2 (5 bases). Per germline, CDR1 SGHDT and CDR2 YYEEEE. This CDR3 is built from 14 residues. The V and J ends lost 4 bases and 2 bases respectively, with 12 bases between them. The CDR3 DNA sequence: TGTGCCAGCAGCGGCGGGCACAAACAAGAGACCCAGTACTTC. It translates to CASSGGHKQETQYF.

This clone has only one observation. This chain's CDR3 is CASSPGYEQYF. CDR3 bases: TGTGCCAGCAGCCCCGGTTACGAGCAGTACTTC. This sequence joins TRBV7-9 and TRBJ2-7, with D unresolved. V lost 5 bases and J 4 bases, leaving 6 bases between the germline ends. This CDR3 contains 11 residues. Germline V gene data show CDR1 as SEHNR and CDR2 as FQNEAQ (reference sequence).

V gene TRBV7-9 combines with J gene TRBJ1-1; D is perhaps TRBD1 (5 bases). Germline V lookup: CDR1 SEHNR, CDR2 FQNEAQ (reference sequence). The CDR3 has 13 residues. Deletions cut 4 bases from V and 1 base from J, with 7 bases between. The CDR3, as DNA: TGTGCCAGCAGCTCCAGGGAGAACACTGAAGCTTTCTTT. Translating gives CASSSRENTEAFF.

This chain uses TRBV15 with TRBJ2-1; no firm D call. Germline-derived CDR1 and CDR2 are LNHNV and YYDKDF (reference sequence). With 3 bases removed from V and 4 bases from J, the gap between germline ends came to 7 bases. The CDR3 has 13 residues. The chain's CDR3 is CATSRESYNEQFF. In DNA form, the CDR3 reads TGTGCCACCAGCAGGGAGTCTTACAATGAGCAGTTCTTC.

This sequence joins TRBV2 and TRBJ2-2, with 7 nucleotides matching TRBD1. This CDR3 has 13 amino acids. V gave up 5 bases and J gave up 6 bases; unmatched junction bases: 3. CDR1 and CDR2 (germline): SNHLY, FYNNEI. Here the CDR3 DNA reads TGTGCCAGCAGTCTTCAGGGGGCCGGGGAGCTGTTTTTT. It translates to CASSLQGAGELFF.

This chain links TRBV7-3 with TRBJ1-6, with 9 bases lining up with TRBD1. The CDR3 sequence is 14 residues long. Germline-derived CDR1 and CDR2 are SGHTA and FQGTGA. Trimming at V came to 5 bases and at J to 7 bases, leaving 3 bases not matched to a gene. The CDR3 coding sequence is TGTGCCAGCAGCCCAGGACAGGGGAATTCACCCCTCCACTTT. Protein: CASSPGQGNSPLHF.

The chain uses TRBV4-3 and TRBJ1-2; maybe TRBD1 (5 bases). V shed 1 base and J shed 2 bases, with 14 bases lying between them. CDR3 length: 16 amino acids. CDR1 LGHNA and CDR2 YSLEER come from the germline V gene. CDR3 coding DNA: TGCGCCAGCAGCCAAGTATTAGAGGCAGGGAACTATGGCTACACCTTC. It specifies CASSQVLEAGNYGYTF.

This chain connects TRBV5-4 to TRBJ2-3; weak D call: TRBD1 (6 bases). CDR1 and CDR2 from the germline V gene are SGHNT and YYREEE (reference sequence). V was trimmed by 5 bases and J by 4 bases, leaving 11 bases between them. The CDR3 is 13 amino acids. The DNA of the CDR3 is TGTGCCAGCAGAAAACAGGGCTCAGATACGCAGTATTTT. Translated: CASRKQGSDTQYF.

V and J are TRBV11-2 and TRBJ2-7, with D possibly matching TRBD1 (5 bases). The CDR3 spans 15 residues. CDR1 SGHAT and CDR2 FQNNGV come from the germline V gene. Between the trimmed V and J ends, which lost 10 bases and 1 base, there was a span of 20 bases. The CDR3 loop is CATKTGATTSYEQYF. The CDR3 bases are TGTGCCACGAAAACAGGAGCCACTACATCCTACGAGCAGTACTTC.

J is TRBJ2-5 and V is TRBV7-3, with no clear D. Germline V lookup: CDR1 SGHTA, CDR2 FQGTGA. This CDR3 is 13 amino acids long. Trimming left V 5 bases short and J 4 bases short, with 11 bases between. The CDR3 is CASSPLFGETQYF. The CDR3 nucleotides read TGTGCCAGCAGCCCACTGTTCGGAGAGACCCAGTACTTC.

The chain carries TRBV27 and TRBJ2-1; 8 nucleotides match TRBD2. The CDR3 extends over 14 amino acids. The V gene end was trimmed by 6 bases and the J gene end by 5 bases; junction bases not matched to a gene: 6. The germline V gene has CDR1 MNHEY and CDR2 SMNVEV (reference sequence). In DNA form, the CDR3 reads TGTGCCAGCAGAACAGCGGGAGCGCACAATGAGCAGTTCTTC. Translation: CASRTAGAHNEQFF.

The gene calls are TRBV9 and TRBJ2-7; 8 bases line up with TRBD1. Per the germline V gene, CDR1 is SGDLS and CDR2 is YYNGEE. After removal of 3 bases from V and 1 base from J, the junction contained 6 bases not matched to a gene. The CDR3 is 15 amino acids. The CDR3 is CASSEGTGLSYEQYF. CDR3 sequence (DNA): TGTGCCAGCAGCGAAGGGACAGGCCTATCCTACGAGCAGTACTTC. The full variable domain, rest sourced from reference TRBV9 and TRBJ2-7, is DSGVTQTPKHLITATGQRVTLRCSPRSGDLSVYWYQQSLDQGLQFLIQYYNGEERAKGNILERFSAQQFPDLHSELNLSSLELGDSALYFCASSEGTGLSYEQYFGPGTRLTVT.

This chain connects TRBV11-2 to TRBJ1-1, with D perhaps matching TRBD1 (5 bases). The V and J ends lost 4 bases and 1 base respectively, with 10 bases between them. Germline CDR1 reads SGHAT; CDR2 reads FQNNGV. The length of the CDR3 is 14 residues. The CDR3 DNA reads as TGTGCCAGCAGCTCCGCTACAGGGAACACTGAAGCTTTCTTT. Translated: CASSSATGNTEAFF. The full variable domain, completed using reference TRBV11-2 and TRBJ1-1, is EAGVAQSPRYKIIEKRQSVAFWCNPISGHATLYWYQQILGQGPKLLIQFQNNGVVDDSQLPKDRFSAERLKGVDSTLKIQPAKLEDSAVYLCASSSATGNTEAFFGQGTRLTVV.

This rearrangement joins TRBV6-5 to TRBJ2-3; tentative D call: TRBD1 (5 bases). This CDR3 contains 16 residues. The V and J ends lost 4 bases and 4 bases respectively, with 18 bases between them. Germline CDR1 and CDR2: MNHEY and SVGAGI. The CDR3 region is CASSFKTGPSPDTQYF. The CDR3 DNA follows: TGTGCCAGCAGTTTTAAAACAGGTCCCAGCCCAGATACGCAGTATTTT.

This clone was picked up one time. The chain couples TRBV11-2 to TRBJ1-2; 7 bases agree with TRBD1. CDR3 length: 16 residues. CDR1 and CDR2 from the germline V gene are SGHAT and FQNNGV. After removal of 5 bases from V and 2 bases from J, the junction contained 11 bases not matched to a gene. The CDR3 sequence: CASSRGQERSNYGYTF. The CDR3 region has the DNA TGTGCCAGCAGCCGTGGACAGGAGAGATCCAACTATGGCTACACCTTC.

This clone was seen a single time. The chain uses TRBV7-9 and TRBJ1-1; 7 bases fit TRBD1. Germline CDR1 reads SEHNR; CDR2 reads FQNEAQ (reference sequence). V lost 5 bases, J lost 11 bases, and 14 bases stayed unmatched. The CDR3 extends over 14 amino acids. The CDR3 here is CASSIPRQGGLAFF. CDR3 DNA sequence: TGTGCCAGCAGCATCCCTCGACAGGGTGGCTTGGCTTTCTTT.

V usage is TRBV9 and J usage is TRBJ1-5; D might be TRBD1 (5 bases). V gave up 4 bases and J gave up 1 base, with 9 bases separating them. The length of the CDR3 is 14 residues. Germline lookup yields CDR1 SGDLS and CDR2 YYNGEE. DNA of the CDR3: TGTGCCAGCAGCCCGGGGGTGAGCAATCAGCCCCAGCATTTT. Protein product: CASSPGVSNQPQHF.

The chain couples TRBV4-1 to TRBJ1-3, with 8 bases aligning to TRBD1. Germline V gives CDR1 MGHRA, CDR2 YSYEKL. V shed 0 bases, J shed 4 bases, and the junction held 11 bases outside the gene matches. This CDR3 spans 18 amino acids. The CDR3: CASSQDWTGLGSGNTIYF. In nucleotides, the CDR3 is TGCGCCAGCAGCCAAGATTGGACAGGGCTTGGGTCCGGAAACACCATATATTTT.

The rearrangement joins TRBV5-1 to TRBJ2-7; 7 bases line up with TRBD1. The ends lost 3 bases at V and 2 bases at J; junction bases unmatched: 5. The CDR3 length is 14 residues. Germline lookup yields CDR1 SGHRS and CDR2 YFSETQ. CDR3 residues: CASSSDRIPYEQYF. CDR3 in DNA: TGCGCCAGCAGCTCGGACAGGATCCCCTACGAGCAGTACTTC.

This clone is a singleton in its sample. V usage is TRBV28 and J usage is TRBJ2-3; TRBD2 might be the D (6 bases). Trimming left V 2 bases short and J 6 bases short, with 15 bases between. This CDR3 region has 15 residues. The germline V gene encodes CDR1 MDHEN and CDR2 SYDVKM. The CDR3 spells CASSLLGGVSDTQYF. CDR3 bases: TGTGCCAGCAGTTTACTCGGGGGAGTCTCGGATACGCAGTATTTT.

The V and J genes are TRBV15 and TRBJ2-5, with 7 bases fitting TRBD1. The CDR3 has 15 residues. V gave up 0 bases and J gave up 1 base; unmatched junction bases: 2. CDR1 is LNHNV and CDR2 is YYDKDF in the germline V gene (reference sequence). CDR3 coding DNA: TGTGCCACCAGCAGAGAGGACAGGCCCCAAGAGACCCAGTACTTC. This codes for CATSREDRPQETQYF.

The CDR3 reads CASSHRLAGVDEQFF. The CDR3 DNA reads TGCGCCAGCAGCCATAGACTAGCGGGGGTCGATGAGCAGTTCTTC. The chain recombines TRBV4-1 with TRBJ2-1; TRBD2 aligns across 12 bases. The CDR3 contains 15 residues. Germline values: CDR1 MGHRA, CDR2 YSYEKL. Trimming cost V 3 bases and J 8 bases; bases outside gene matches: 5.

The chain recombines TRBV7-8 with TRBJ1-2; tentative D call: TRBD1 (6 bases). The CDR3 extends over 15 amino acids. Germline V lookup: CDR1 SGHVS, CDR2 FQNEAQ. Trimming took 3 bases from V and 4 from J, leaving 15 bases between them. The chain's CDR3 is CASSFDRFGAYGYTF. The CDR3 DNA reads TGTGCCAGCAGCTTTGACAGGTTCGGGGCCTATGGCTACACCTTC.

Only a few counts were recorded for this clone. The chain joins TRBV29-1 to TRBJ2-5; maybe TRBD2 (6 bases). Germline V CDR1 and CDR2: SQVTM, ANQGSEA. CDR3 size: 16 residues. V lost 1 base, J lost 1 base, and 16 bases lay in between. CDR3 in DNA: TGCAGCGTTGAAGGGTGGTCGGCGGGGTCCCAAGAGACCCAGTACTTC. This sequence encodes CSVEGWSAGSQETQYF.